These T cell receptor beta chains were read from a single sample in a study of T cell changes during pregnancy in multiple sclerosis. The protocol was immunoSEQ multiplex PCR, while the TCRdb copy is restricted to in-frame clones and leaves out a portion. The sample has around 57,000 clones, approximately 90% seen once. The source material was peripheral blood, sampled in the first trimester of pregnancy. The receptors were sampled from a female donor with multiple sclerosis, enrolled in a pregnancy study. CDR3s include the opening cysteine and the closing phenylalanine or tryptophan. D genes are given only for firm matches.

>TRBV5-6|TRBJ1-4|-
CASSSSETNEKLFF
>TRBV30|TRBJ2-1|TRBD2
CAWSAGTSPHEQFF
>TRBV29-1|TRBJ2-3|-
CSGGRGPSTDTQYF
>TRBV19|TRBJ1-5|-
CASSSQGLGWGSNQPQHF
>TRBV7-3|TRBJ1-2|-
CASSLDQGSRPNYGYTF
>TRBV4-2|TRBJ1-3|-
CASSQEGGFGGSSGNTIYF
>TRBV28|TRBJ2-7|-
CASSGSGGYEQYF
>TRBV9|TRBJ2-7|-
CASSPITGGSEQYF
>TRBV7-2|TRBJ2-7|TRBD1
CASSFEPAGTGVYEQYF
>TRBV19|TRBJ1-1|-
CASSILGPAQEAFF
>TRBV4-1|TRBJ2-7|TRBD1
CASSQEGQGYREQYF
>TRBV4-3|TRBJ2-5|-
CASSQDKIGLAVEETQYF
>TRBV4-2|TRBJ2-7|TRBD2
CASNPEPGTSAYEQYF
>TRBV4-1|TRBJ1-1|TRBD1
CASSQVETGVTEAFF
>TRBV6-6|TRBJ2-7|TRBD2
CASQGLVGYEQYF
>TRBV4-3|TRBJ1-1|TRBD1
CASSHGTERNTEAFF
>TRBV18|TRBJ1-3|-
CASSLISGSGNTIYF
>TRBV2|TRBJ1-1|TRBD1
CASNLQGMNTEAFF
>TRBV18|TRBJ2-2|TRBD2
CASSRSGGDTGELFF
>TRBV2|TRBJ2-1|TRBD2
CASSVASGAFNEQFF
>TRBV1|TRBJ2-1|-
CTSSPGQGDEQFF
>TRBV6-6|TRBJ1-5|-
CASMGQGGQPQHF